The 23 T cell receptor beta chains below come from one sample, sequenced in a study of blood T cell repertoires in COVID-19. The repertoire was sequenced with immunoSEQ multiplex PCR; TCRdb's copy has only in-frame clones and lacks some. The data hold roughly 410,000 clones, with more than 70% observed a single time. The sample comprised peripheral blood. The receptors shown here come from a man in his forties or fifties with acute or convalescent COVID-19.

The CDR3 loop reads CASSPGQSWYF. The CDR3 DNA sequence: TGTGCCAGCAGTCCGGGACAGTCGTGGTACTTC. The V and J genes are TRBV6-5 and TRBJ2-7; TRBD1 matches at 7 bases. V gave up 5 bases and J gave up 12 bases; unmatched junction bases: 7. Per germline, CDR1 MNHEY and CDR2 SVGAGI. This CDR3 is built from 11 residues.

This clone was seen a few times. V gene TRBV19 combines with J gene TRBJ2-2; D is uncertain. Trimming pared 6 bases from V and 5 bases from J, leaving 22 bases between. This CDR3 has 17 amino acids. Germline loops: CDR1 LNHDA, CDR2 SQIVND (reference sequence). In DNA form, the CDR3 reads TGTGCCAGTAGCATGGGTCTGCCAGGTCGATTAACCGGGGAGCTGTTTTTT. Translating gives CASSMGLPGRLTGELFF.

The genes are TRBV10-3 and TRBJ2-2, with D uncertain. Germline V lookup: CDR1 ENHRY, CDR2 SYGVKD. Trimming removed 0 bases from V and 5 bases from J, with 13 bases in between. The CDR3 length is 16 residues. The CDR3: CAISESTRLETGELFF. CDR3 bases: TGTGCCATCAGTGAGTCGACTCGGTTAGAAACCGGGGAGCTGTTTTTT.

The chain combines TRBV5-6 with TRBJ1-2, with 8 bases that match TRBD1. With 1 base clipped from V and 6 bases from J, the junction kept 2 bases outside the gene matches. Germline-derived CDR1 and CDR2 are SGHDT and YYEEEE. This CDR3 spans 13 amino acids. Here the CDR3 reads CASSLTGGHGYTF. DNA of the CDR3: TGTGCCAGCAGCTTGACAGGGGGGCATGGCTACACCTTC. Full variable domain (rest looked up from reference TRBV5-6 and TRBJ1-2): DAGVTQSPTHLIKTRGQQVTLRCSPKSGHDTVSWYQQALGQGPQFIFQYYEEEERQRGNFPDRFSGHQFPNYSSELNVNALLLGDSALYLCASSLTGGHGYTFGSGTRLTVV.

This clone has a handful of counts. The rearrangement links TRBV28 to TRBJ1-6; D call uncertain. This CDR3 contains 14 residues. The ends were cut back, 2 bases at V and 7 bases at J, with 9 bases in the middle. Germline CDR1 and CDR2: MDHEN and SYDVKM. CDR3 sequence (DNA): TGTGCCAGCAGTTTAGGTCGTGAGAATTCACCCCTCCACTTT. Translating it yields CASSLGRENSPLHF.

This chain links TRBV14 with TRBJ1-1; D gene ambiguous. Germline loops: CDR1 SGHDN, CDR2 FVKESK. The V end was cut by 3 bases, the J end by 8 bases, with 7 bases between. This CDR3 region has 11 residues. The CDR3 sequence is CASSQAYEAFF. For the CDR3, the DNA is TGTGCCAGCAGCCAGGCATACGAAGCTTTCTTT.

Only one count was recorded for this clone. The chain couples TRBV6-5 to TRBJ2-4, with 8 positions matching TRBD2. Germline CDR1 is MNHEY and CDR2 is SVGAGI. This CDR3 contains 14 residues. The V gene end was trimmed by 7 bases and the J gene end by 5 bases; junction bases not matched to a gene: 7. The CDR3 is CASTRGGPQNIQYF. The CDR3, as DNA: TGTGCCAGCACCCGGGGGGGGCCTCAAAACATTCAGTACTTC.

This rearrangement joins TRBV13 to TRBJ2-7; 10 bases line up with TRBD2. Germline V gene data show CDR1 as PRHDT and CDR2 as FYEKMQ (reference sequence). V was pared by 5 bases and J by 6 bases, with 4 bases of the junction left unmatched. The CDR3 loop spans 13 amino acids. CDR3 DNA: TGTGCCAGCAGCCCCGGGACTAGCGTCGAGCAGTACTTC. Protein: CASSPGTSVEQYF.

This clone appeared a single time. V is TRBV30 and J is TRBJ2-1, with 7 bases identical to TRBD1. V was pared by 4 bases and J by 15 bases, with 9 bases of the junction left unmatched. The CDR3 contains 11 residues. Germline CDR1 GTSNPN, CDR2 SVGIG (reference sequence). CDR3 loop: CAWTGQLIPFF. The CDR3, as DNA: TGTGCCTGGACGGGACAGTTGATTCCGTTCTTC.

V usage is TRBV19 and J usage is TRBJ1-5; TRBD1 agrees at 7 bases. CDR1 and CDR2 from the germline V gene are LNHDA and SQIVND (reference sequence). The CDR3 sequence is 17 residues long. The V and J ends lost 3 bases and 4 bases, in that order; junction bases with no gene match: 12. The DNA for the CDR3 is TGTGCCAGTAGTATTGGCCAGGGGGGATACTCAAATCAGCCCCAGCATTTT. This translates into CASSIGQGGYSNQPQHF.

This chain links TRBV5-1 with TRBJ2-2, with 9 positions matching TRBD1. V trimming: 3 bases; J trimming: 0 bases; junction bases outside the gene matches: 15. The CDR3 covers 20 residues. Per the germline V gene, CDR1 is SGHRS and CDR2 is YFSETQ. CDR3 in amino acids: CASSWFSGTGTLANTGELFF. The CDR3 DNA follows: TGCGCCAGCAGCTGGTTTTCCGGGACAGGGACTTTAGCGAACACCGGGGAGCTGTTTTTT.

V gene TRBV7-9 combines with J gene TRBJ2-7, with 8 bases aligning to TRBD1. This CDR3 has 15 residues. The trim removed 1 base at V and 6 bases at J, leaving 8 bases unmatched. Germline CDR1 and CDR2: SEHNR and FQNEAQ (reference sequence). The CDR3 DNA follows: TGTGCCAGCAGCTTAGATGGCAGGGGGCGCGCCGAGCAGTACTTC. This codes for CASSLDGRGRAEQYF.

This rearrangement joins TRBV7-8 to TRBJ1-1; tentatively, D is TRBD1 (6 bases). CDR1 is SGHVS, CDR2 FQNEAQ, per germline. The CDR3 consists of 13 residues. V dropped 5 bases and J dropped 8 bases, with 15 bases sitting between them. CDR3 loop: CASSLGWGTEAFF. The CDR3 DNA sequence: TGTGCCAGCAGCCTAGGGTGGGGGACAGAAGCTTTCTTT.

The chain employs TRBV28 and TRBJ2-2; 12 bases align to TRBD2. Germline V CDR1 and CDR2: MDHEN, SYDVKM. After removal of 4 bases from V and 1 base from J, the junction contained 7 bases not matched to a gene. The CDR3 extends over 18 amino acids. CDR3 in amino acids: CASSSNQLAGGNTGELFF. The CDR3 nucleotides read TGTGCCAGCAGTTCCAACCAACTAGCGGGGGGGAACACCGGGGAGCTGTTTTTT.

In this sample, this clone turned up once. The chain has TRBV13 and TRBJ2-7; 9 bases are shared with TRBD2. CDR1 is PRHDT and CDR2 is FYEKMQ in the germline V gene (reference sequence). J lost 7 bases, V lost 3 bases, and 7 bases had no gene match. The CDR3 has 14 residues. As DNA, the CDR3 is TGTGCCAGCAGCTTTGGCGGGGGGGCTGGGGAGCAGTACTTC. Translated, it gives CASSFGGGAGEQYF.

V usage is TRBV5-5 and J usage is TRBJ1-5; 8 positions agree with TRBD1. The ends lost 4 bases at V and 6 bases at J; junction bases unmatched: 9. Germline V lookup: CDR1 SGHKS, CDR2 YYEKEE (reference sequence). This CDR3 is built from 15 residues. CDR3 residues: CASSDLQGGIQPQHF. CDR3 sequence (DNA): TGTGCCAGCAGCGACTTACAGGGGGGCATTCAGCCCCAGCATTTT.

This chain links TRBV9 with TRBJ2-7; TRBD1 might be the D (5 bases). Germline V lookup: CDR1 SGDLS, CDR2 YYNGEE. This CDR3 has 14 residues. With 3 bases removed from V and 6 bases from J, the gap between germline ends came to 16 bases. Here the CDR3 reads CASSAIGHPGEQYF. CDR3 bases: TGTGCCAGCAGCGCCATAGGACACCCGGGCGAGCAGTACTTC. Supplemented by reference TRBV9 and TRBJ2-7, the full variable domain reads DSGVTQTPKHLITATGQRVTLRCSPRSGDLSVYWYQQSLDQGLQFLIQYYNGEERAKGNILERFSAQQFPDLHSELNLSSLELGDSALYFCASSAIGHPGEQYFGPGTRLTVT.

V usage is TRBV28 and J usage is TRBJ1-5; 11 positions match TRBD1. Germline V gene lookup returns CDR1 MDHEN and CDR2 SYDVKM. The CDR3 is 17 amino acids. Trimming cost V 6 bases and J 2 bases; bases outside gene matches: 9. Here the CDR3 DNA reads TGTGCCAGCAGATCCGGGACAGGGGGAGTTGGCAATCAGCCCCAGCATTTT. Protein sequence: CASRSGTGGVGNQPQHF.

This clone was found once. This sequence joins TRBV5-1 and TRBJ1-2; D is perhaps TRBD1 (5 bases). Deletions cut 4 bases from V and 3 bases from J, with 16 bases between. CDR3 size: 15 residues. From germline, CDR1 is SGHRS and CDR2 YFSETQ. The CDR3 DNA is TGCGCCAGCAGCCCCGGACAACTCCCTCACTATGGCTACACCTTC. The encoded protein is CASSPGQLPHYGYTF.

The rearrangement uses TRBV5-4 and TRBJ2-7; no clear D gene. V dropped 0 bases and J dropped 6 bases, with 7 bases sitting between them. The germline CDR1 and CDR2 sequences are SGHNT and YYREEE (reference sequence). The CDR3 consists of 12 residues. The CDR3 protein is CASSLDSREQYF. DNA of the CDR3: TGTGCCAGCAGCTTGGACAGTCGCGAGCAGTACTTC. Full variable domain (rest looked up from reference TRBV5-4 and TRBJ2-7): ETGVTQSPTHLIKTRGQQVTLRCSSQSGHNTVSWYQQALGQGPQFIFQYYREEENGRGNFPPRFSGLQFPNYSSELNVNALELDDSALYLCASSLDSREQYFGPGTRLTVT.

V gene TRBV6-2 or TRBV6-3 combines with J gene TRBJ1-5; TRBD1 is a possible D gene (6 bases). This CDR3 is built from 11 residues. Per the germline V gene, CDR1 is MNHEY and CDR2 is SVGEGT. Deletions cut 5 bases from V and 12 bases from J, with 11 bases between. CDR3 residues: CASSQTGRQHF. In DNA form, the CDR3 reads TGTGCCAGCAGTCAAACAGGGCGCCAGCATTTT.

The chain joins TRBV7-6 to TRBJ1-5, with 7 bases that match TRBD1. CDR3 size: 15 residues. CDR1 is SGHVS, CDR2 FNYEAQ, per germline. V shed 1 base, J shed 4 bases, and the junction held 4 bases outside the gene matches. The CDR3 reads CASSLGQGQNQPQHF. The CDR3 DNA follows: TGTGCCAGCAGCTTAGGACAGGGTCAGAATCAGCCCCAGCATTTT.

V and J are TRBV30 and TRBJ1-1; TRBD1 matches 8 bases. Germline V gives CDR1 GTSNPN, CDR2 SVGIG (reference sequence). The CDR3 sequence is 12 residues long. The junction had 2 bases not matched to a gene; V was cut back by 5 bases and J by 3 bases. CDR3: CAWGGQDTEAFF. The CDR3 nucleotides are TGTGCCTGGGGGGGACAGGACACTGAAGCTTTCTTT.